The source of this T cell receptor beta chain is a study of early stage breast cancer tumors. Assay used: immunoSEQ multiplex PCR; TCRdb lists only in-frame clones, some missing. Among more than 60,000 clones, around 80% were seen once, and the ten largest hold under 4%. V shed 0 bases and J shed 0 bases, with 11 bases lying between them. The CDR3 is made up of 16 amino acids. Germline-derived CDR1 and CDR2 are LGHNA and YSLEER. Sequencing was done on a sample of blood. The chain has TRBV4-3 and TRBJ1-2; D is perhaps TRBD1 (5 bases). The sequence was obtained from a person in their sixties with breast cancer. CDR3 sequence (DNA): TGCGCCAGCAGCCAAGAAACGGGACGTACTAACTATGGCTACACCTTC. It encodes CASSQETGRTNYGYTF.